This T cell receptor beta chain was documented in a study of type 1 regulatory T cells. Study in general: This in vitro CD4 product, T-allo10, is enriched for Tr1 cells and alloantigen-specific. Study-level results: Type 1 regulatory T cells had a more restricted TCR repertoire than non-type 1 regulatory T cells.

The sample holds many counts of this clonotype. Its cognate antigen is unknown. This CDR3 has 14 residues. The germline V gene encodes CDR1 SGDLS and CDR2 YYNGEE. V lost 0 bases and J 1 base, leaving 7 bases between the germline ends. TCRdb re-called the reads through MiXCR, storing one row per CDR3 protein. The sample yields 60,000 to 75,000 distinct CDR3 sequences, about a fifth seen once. The sequencing input was cultured type 1 regulatory T (Tr1) cells, either the whole culture or a sorted fraction (not recorded which). V usage is TRBV9 and J usage is TRBJ2-5; a weak D match, TRBD1 (5 bases). This clonotype was obtained from a human donor in good health. CDR3 region: CASSVGGAQETQYF. For the CDR3, the DNA is TGTGCCAGCAGCGTAGGTGGGGCCCAAGAGACCCAGTACTTC.